One sample yielded the 16 T cell receptor beta chains listed below, sequenced in a study of identical twins. TCRdb fed the 5' RACE reads into MiXCR, producing one record per CDR3 protein. Of under 350,000 distinct CDR3 sequences detected, less than 9.5% appear once; the ten largest clones hold 5.5% to 9%. The same data also contributed to another study, on yellow fever vaccine responses in identical twins.

Sequences were obtained from CD8+ T cells sorted from blood. All receptors come from a woman under 30 in good health.

This clonotype has just a few counts. The chain links TRBV7-2 to TRBJ1-2, with D possibly TRBD1 on 5 matching bases. V shed 1 base and J shed 3 bases, with 12 bases lying between them. The CDR3 has 15 amino acids. Germline CDR1 is SGHTA and CDR2 is FQGNSA. The CDR3 nucleotides read TGTGCCAGCAGCTTAGTGGGTGGGGCCGACTATGGCTACACCTTC. Translated, it gives CASSLVGGADYGYTF.

The gene calls are TRBV5-1 and TRBJ2-2; TRBD1 matches 7 bases. Germline-derived CDR1 and CDR2 are SGHRS and YFSETQ. The CDR3 extends over 14 amino acids. V gave up 3 bases and J gave up 3 bases; unmatched junction bases: 2. The CDR3 spells CASSWTGDTGELFF. CDR3 DNA: TGCGCCAGCAGCTGGACAGGAGACACCGGGGAGCTGTTTTTT.

Many counts were recorded for this clonotype. The chain links TRBV12-3 or TRBV12-4 to TRBJ2-1, with D possibly being TRBD1 (5 bases). The CDR3 totals 14 residues. V dropped 0 bases and J dropped 8 bases, with 11 bases sitting between them. The CDR3 sequence is CASSLAMQGYEQFF. CDR3 sequence (DNA): TGTGCCAGCAGTTTAGCTATGCAGGGCTATGAGCAGTTCTTC.

This clonotype has ten or more counts. This chain joins TRBV15 and TRBJ1-5; the D is unclear. The V gene lost 1 base and the J gene lost 3 bases, with 10 bases spanning the gap. CDR1 LNHNV and CDR2 YYDKDF come from the germline V gene (reference sequence). There are 15 residues in the CDR3. The CDR3 region has the DNA TGTGCCACCAGCAGAGTTTCAGGCCCCAATCAGCCCCAGCATTTT. The encoded protein is CATSRVSGPNQPQHF.

There are many counts of this clonotype. The junction differs from germline at one of its ends, possibly a read error. The chain has TRBV6-1 and TRBJ2-3; tentative D call: TRBD1 (5 bases). Germline loops: CDR1 MNHNS, CDR2 SASEGT. The CDR3 runs 16 residues. CDR3 loop: CAGSDDSSAFTDTQYF. The DNA of the CDR3 is TGTGCCGGCAGCGATGACAGTTCTGCTTTCACAGATACGCAGTATTTT.

The chain employs TRBV5-1 and TRBJ2-7; D is ambiguous. The CDR3 has 13 residues. The germline gives CDR1 SGHRS, CDR2 YFSETQ. V dropped 7 bases and J dropped 2 bases, with 13 bases sitting between them. CDR3 residues: CASSDMVTYEQYF. In DNA form, the CDR3 reads TGCGCCAGCTCCGATATGGTAACCTACGAGCAGTACTTC.

This clonotype was seen many times. The rearrangement uses TRBV4-2 and TRBJ2-2; D unresolved. Trimming shortened V by 0 bases and J by 7 bases, and 12 bases separated the two germline ends. This CDR3 is built from 15 residues. Germline values: CDR1 LGHNA, CDR2 YNFKEQ. The CDR3, as DNA: TGTGCCAGCAGCCAAGAAGCAGGCTCTCACGGGGAGCTGTTTTTT. As protein: CASSQEAGSHGELFF.

This clonotype was counted ten times or more. The J gene is TRBJ2-7, the V gene TRBV29-1; no definite D call. The germline gives CDR1 SQVTM, CDR2 ANQGSEA. Trimming removed 3 bases from V and 5 bases from J, with 8 bases in between. The CDR3 covers 11 residues. CDR3: CSVEGLHEQYF. The CDR3, as DNA: TGCAGCGTTGAGGGGTTGCACGAGCAGTACTTC.

This clonotype has a count of ten or more. The chain uses TRBV29-1 and TRBJ2-7, with D possibly being TRBD2 (6 bases). CDR1 and CDR2 (germline): SQVTM, ANQGSEA. This CDR3 contains 13 residues. Trimming left V 6 bases short and J 1 base short, with 13 bases between. In DNA form, the CDR3 reads TGCAGCGTAGTTGATAGCGGATCCTACGAGCAGTACTTC. Translated: CSVVDSGSYEQYF.

In this sample, this clonotype turned up many times. The chain recombines TRBV4-2 with TRBJ2-5, with 12 bases matching TRBD2. Germline CDR1 LGHNA, CDR2 YNFKEQ. Germline trimming cut 1 base from V and 4 bases from J; bases unmatched to any gene: 7. The CDR3 spans 17 residues. CDR3 bases: TGTGCCAGCAGCCAAGGGCCTAGCGGGAGGGCCTTAGAGACCCAGTACTTC. Amino acids: CASSQGPSGRALETQYF.

The chain recombines TRBV20-1 with TRBJ2-3; D might be TRBD2 (7 bases). V was shortened by 2 bases and J by 2 bases, with 23 bases between the two germline ends. Germline assignment: CDR1 DFQATT and CDR2 SNEGSKA (reference sequence). CDR3 length: 18 amino acids. The CDR3, as DNA: TGCAGTGCTAGACTTAAGCCGGGGCGGGGGCAGACCACAGATACGCAGTATTTT. Its protein is CSARLKPGRGQTTDTQYF.

In this sample, this clonotype turned up a few times. This chain links TRBV13 with TRBJ2-7; D unclear. The CDR3 is 13 amino acids. Germline assignment: CDR1 PRHDT and CDR2 FYEKMQ (reference sequence). V was trimmed by 5 bases and J by 5 bases, leaving 13 bases between them. The CDR3 loop is CASSISLNHEQYF. The CDR3 coding sequence is TGTGCCAGCAGCATCTCTCTAAACCACGAGCAGTACTTC.

The table lists this clonotype with a few counts. The V call is TRBV4-3, the J call TRBJ2-1; 11 nucleotides agree with TRBD2. The ends lost 2 bases at V and 6 bases at J; junction bases unmatched: 6. In germline, CDR1 is LGHNA, CDR2 YSLEER. This CDR3 is 16 amino acids long. The CDR3 DNA follows: TGCGCCAGCAGCCAATCTACGCTAGCGGGAGGCAATGAGCAGTTCTTC. Protein sequence: CASSQSTLAGGNEQFF.

The sample holds many counts of this clonotype. The chain is built from TRBV29-1 and TRBJ2-3; D remains unclear. CDR1 and CDR2 from the germline V gene are SQVTM and ANQGSEA. CDR3 length equals 10 residues. V was shortened by 4 bases and J by 4 bases, with 3 bases between the two germline ends. The CDR3 DNA reads TGCAGCGTTGCCCCAGATACGCAGTATTTT. Translation gives CSVAPDTQYF.

This clonotype has a count of ten or more. J is TRBJ1-1 and V is TRBV4-2, with no clear D. The CDR3 runs 14 residues. Trimming removed 0 bases at V and 4 bases at J, with 9 bases between. Germline CDR1 and CDR2: LGHNA and YNFKEQ. The CDR3 region has the DNA TGTGCCAGCAGCCAAGATCGAATGAGCACTGAAGCTTTCTTT. This encodes CASSQDRMSTEAFF.

This sequence joins TRBV2 and TRBJ1-3; D remains ambiguous. V dropped 3 bases and J dropped 0 bases, with 9 bases sitting between them. Germline lookup yields CDR1 SNHLY and CDR2 FYNNEI. This CDR3 region has 15 residues. The CDR3: CASSEAGNSGNTIYF. The CDR3 nucleotides read TGTGCCAGCAGTGAGGCGGGAAACTCTGGAAACACCATATATTTT.